Following are 24 T cell receptor beta chains from one sample sequenced in a study of T-cell reconstitution after alpha-beta-depleted transplantation in children. The library targeted TCRbeta and was prepared with unique molecular identifiers. TCRdb re-derived calls from the PCR reads in MiXCR, one entry per CDR3 protein. Seen here are about 610,000 distinct CDR3 sequences, 10% observed once, and the top ten hold roughly 3.9%. The sequences come from PBMCs from the stem cell graft donor, collected from the stem cell graft. These receptors all stem from a human donor who donated a stem cell graft to a child with acute myeloid leukemia.

Ten or more counts support this clonotype. V is TRBV27 and J is TRBJ2-3; D remains ambiguous. Trimming stripped 8 bases from V and 4 bases from J, with 13 bases between. This CDR3 spans 13 amino acids. CDR1 is MNHEY, CDR2 SMNVEV, per germline (reference sequence). CDR3: CASSTHSPDTQYF. Here the CDR3 DNA reads TGTGCCAGCTCTACTCACAGTCCAGATACGCAGTATTTT.

This clonotype was observed a few times. The rearrangement links TRBV10-3 to TRBJ2-2, with TRBD2 identical over 7 bases. The CDR3 runs 14 residues. Germline V gene data show CDR1 as ENHRY and CDR2 as SYGVKD. Unmatched junction bases numbered 8, after V lost 10 bases and J lost 3 bases. In nucleotides, the CDR3 is TGTGCCACCCAGCGGGGAGGGGACACCGGGGAGCTGTTTTTT. Encoded protein: CATQRGGDTGELFF.

This clonotype was detected ten times or more. The rearrangement uses TRBV4-2 and TRBJ2-2; D uncertain. The CDR3 has 18 amino acids. CDR1 and CDR2 from the germline V gene are LGHNA and YNFKEQ. The V end was cut by 0 bases, the J end by 0 bases, with 14 bases between. The DNA for the CDR3 is TGTGCCAGCAGCCAAGATATGGGCAGTCTATCGAACACCGGGGAGCTGTTTTTT. Translation gives CASSQDMGSLSNTGELFF.

This clonotype was found many times. This rearrangement joins TRBV27 to TRBJ1-2; D is perhaps TRBD1 (5 bases). Germline V CDR1 and CDR2: MNHEY, SMNVEV (reference sequence). Trimming stripped 7 bases from V and 3 bases from J, with 12 bases between. This CDR3 has 13 amino acids. Here the CDR3 reads CASTQRGDYGYTF. The DNA of the CDR3 is TGTGCCAGCACCCAACGAGGGGACTATGGCTACACCTTC.

The chain couples TRBV19 to TRBJ1-1; possible D gene TRBD1, 5 bases. Germline values: CDR1 LNHDA, CDR2 SQIVND (reference sequence). CDR3 length: 14 amino acids. V gave up 5 bases and J gave up 1 base, with 11 bases separating them. The DNA for the CDR3 is TGTGCCAGTAGTGTGGGACTGAGGAACACTGAAGCTTTCTTT. Translation: CASSVGLRNTEAFF.

This clonotype was observed a few times. The genes are TRBV29-1 and TRBJ2-6; a weak D match, TRBD1 (5 bases). CDR3 length: 17 amino acids. V lost 3 bases and J lost 0, with 15 bases in between. The germline V gene has CDR1 SQVTM and CDR2 ANQGSEA. The chain's CDR3 is CSVEGGHDLSGANVLTF. CDR3 nucleotides: TGCAGCGTTGAGGGCGGACACGACCTCTCTGGGGCCAACGTCCTGACTTTC. Variable domain in full (rest from reference TRBV29-1 and TRBJ2-6): SAVISQKPSRDICQRGTSLTIQCQVDSQVTMMFWYRQQPGQSLTLIATANQGSEATYESGFVIDKFPISRPNLTFSTLTVSNMSPEDSSIYLCSVEGGHDLSGANVLTFGAGSRLTVL.

This clonotype was seen many times. This chain joins TRBV7-6 and TRBJ2-4; 8 bases are a match to TRBD2. V gave up 1 base and J gave up 8 bases; unmatched junction bases: 4. The CDR3 runs to 14 residues. CDR1 and CDR2 (germline): SGHVS, FNYEAQ. DNA of the CDR3: TGTGCCAGCAGCTTAGACCCAGCGGGAGACATTCAGTACTTC. Translation gives CASSLDPAGDIQYF.

This clonotype has a count of ten or more. The genes are TRBV6-6 and TRBJ2-1, with D unresolved. CDR3 size: 11 residues. Trimming removed 8 bases at V and 3 bases at J, with 5 bases between. Germline V gene data show CDR1 as MNHNY and CDR2 as SVGAGI (reference sequence). The CDR3 here is CASVFYNEQFF. The DNA for the CDR3 is TGTGCCAGCGTATTCTACAATGAGCAGTTCTTC.

Only a few counts were recorded for this clonotype. The chain combines TRBV20-1 with TRBJ2-2; either TRBD1 or TRBD2 may supply D (5 bases each). V was clipped by 5 bases and J by 0 bases, with 10 bases between them. This CDR3 is 14 amino acids long. Germline CDR1 is DFQATT and CDR2 is SNEGSKA (reference sequence). The CDR3 nucleotides are TGCAGTGCTGGGGGAGTTTCGAACACCGGGGAGCTGTTTTTT. Amino acids: CSAGGVSNTGELFF.

The chain is built from TRBV5-1 and TRBJ1-1, with unresolved D. V lost 0 bases to trimming and J lost 4 bases, with 13 bases between them. This CDR3 contains 15 residues. Per the germline V gene, CDR1 is SGHRS and CDR2 is YFSETQ. The CDR3 here is CASSLDGTTGTEAFF. The CDR3 nucleotides are TGCGCCAGCAGCTTGGACGGCACCACCGGCACTGAAGCTTTCTTT.

This clonotype was seen only a few times. The chain combines TRBV4-2 with TRBJ1-3, with D perhaps matching TRBD1 (6 bases). The CDR3 totals 16 residues. From germline, CDR1 is LGHNA and CDR2 YNFKEQ. The V end lost 0 bases, the J end lost 2 bases, and 11 bases lay between the germline ends. CDR3 sequence: CASSQETGMAGNTIYF. CDR3 bases: TGTGCCAGCAGCCAAGAAACAGGGATGGCTGGAAACACCATATATTTT.

The sample holds many counts of this clonotype. V and J are TRBV20-1 and TRBJ2-1; TRBD2 agrees at 9 bases. From germline, CDR1 is DFQATT and CDR2 SNEGSKA (reference sequence). The CDR3 has 16 residues. Germline trimming cut 1 base from V and 4 bases from J; bases unmatched to any gene: 8. CDR3 protein: CSARVGSGRSYNEQFF. The CDR3 region has the DNA TGCAGTGCTAGAGTGGGTAGCGGGAGATCTTACAATGAGCAGTTCTTC.

This clonotype was found many times. This chain uses TRBV29-1 with TRBJ1-1, with D possibly being TRBD1 (5 bases). The germline CDR1 and CDR2 sequences are SQVTM and ANQGSEA. The CDR3 spans 14 residues. V dropped 5 bases and J dropped 1 base, with 14 bases sitting between them. The CDR3 nucleotides are TGCAGCGTTAGTCGAGCAGGGTCGAACACTGAAGCTTTCTTT. Protein: CSVSRAGSNTEAFF.

This clonotype was observed many times. The chain uses TRBV20-1 and TRBJ2-1; TRBD2 agrees at 7 bases. CDR1 DFQATT and CDR2 SNEGSKA come from the germline V gene (reference sequence). The junction had 7 bases not matched to a gene; V was cut back by 5 bases and J by 0 bases. This CDR3 is built from 15 residues. Here the CDR3 reads CSAVRAGVSYNEQFF. The CDR3 DNA sequence: TGCAGTGCTGTTCGCGCGGGAGTCTCCTACAATGAGCAGTTCTTC.

This clonotype was detected many times. The J gene is TRBJ2-7, the V gene TRBV2; 9 positions match TRBD2. Trimming at V came to 9 bases and at J to 3 bases, leaving 6 bases not matched to a gene. CDR3 length equals 13 residues. Germline lookup yields CDR1 SNHLY and CDR2 FYNNEI. The CDR3 protein is CARRETSGYEQYF. CDR3 bases: TGTGCCAGGAGGGAGACTAGCGGCTACGAGCAGTACTTC.

This clonotype was counted many times. The CDR3: CASSEGLAGYETQYF. CDR3 nucleotides: TGTGCCAGCAGCGAGGGACTAGCGGGTTATGAGACCCAGTACTTC. The chain recombines TRBV9 with TRBJ2-5; 12 bases fit TRBD2. The length of the CDR3 is 15 residues. The germline V gene encodes CDR1 SGDLS and CDR2 YYNGEE. V lost 3 bases to trimming and J lost 5 bases; unmatched junction nucleotides: 5.

A remark on this clonotype: A junction boundary mismatches the germline segment, possibly from a read error. This rearrangement joins TRBV6-5 to TRBJ1-1; the match to TRBD1 covers 8 bases. This CDR3 is built from 13 residues. Germline V lookup: CDR1 MNHEY, CDR2 SVGAGI. The CDR3 spells CASTRREGQDTTF. The CDR3 bases are TGTGCCAGCACCCGGAGGGAGGGACAGGACACAACCTTT.

This chain links TRBV7-9 with TRBJ2-3; D remains unclear. The CDR3 runs to 12 residues. Germline CDR1 reads SEHNR; CDR2 reads FQNEAQ (reference sequence). V was cut by 10 bases and J by 8 bases, with 16 bases left in between. The CDR3 DNA follows: TGTGCCACCCTATTGGCTAGAGGTACGCAGTATTTT. This gives the protein CATLLARGTQYF. The full variable domain, with the rest looked up from reference TRBV7-9 and TRBJ2-3, is DTGVSQNPRHKITKRGQNVTFRCDPISEHNRLYWYRQTLGQGPEFLTYFQNEAQLEKSRLLSDRFSAERPKGSFSTLEIQRTEQGDSAMYLCATLLARGTQYFGPGTRLTVL.

This clonotype was counted a few times. This chain joins TRBV24-1 and TRBJ2-3; D possibly corresponds to TRBD1 (6 bases). The germline gives CDR1 KGHDR, CDR2 SFDVKD. The CDR3 totals 15 residues. V was shortened by 4 bases and J by 4 bases, with 14 bases between the two germline ends. CDR3 nucleotide sequence: TGTGCCACCAGTGACCACAGGGAGTTGGCAGATACGCAGTATTTT. Encoded protein: CATSDHRELADTQYF.

The chain combines TRBV11-1 with TRBJ2-7; weak D call: TRBD2 (6 bases). Germline CDR1 SGHAT, CDR2 FQDESV (reference sequence). Between the trimmed V and J ends, which lost 5 bases and 0 bases, there was a span of 20 bases. The CDR3 has 17 amino acids. CDR3 loop: CASSEPQPGLSSYEQYF. The CDR3 bases are TGTGCCAGCAGCGAGCCTCAACCGGGACTGAGCTCCTACGAGCAGTACTTC.

There are many counts of this clonotype. The chain joins TRBV4-2 to TRBJ2-4; 7 bases align to TRBD2. The CDR3 covers 16 residues. Trimming at V came to 0 bases and at J to 9 bases, leaving 11 bases not matched to a gene. CDR1 LGHNA and CDR2 YNFKEQ come from the germline V gene. The CDR3: CASSQELLAGEGIQYF. For the CDR3, the DNA is TGTGCCAGCAGCCAAGAGTTACTGGCGGGAGAGGGCATTCAGTACTTC.

The table lists this clonotype with many counts. The rearrangement joins TRBV29-1 to TRBJ2-2, with D perhaps being TRBD1 or TRBD2 (5 bases each). The CDR3 has 14 residues. Germline CDR1 SQVTM, CDR2 ANQGSEA. Trimming pared 6 bases from V and 2 bases from J, leaving 13 bases between. The chain's CDR3 is CSVVRDANTGELFF. CDR3 DNA sequence: TGCAGCGTAGTCCGGGACGCCAACACCGGGGAGCTGTTTTTT.

This clonotype was seen many times. The rearrangement joins TRBV4-3 to TRBJ2-2, with D tentatively TRBD1 or TRBD2 (5 bases each). Trimming removed 0 bases from V and 3 bases from J, with 8 bases in between. Looked up from germline, CDR1 is LGHNA and CDR2 is YSLEER. This CDR3 has 15 residues. For the CDR3, the DNA is TGCGCCAGCAGCCAAGAGGGGCGGGACACCGGGGAGCTGTTTTTT. Amino acids: CASSQEGRDTGELFF.

The table lists this clonotype with a few counts. This chain joins TRBV5-1 and TRBJ2-3; D not resolved. Trimming removed 4 bases at V and 2 bases at J, with 14 bases between. Germline loops: CDR1 SGHRS, CDR2 YFSETQ. The CDR3 is 15 amino acids. Here the CDR3 reads CASSPRTSSTDTQYF. CDR3 nucleotides: TGCGCCAGCAGCCCCCGGACCTCCTCCACAGATACGCAGTATTTT.